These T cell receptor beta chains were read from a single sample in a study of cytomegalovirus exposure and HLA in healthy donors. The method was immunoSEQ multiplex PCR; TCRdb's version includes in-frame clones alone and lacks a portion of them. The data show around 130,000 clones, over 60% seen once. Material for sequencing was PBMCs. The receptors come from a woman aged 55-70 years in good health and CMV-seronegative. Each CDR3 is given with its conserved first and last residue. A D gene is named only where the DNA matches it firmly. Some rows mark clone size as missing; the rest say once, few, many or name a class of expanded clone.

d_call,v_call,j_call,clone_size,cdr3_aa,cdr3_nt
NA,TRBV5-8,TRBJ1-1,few,CASRRRQINTEAFF,TGTGCCAGCAGGCGAAGACAGATCAACACTGAAGCTTTCTTT
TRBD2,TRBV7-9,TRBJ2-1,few,CASSFWTSGSYNEQFF,TGTGCCAGCAGCTTTTGGACTAGCGGGAGTTACAATGAGCAGTTCTTC
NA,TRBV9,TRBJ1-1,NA,CASSVGGTVNTEAFF,TGTGCCAGCAGCGTAGGCGGGACGGTCAACACTGAAGCTTTCTTT
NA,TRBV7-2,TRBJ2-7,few,CASMGRSAEQYF,TGTGCCAGCATGGGTAGGAGTGCGGAGCAGTACTTC
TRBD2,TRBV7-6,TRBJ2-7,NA,CASSPSGWRGYEQYF,TGTGCCAGCAGCCCTAGCGGCTGGAGGGGCTACGAGCAGTACTTC
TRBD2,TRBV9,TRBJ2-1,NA,CASSVLAGGRNEQFF,TGTGCCAGCAGCGTACTAGCGGGGGGGAGGAATGAGCAGTTCTTC
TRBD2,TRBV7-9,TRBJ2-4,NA,CASSLEREAKNIQYF,TGTGCCAGCAGCTTAGAGCGGGAGGCCAAAAACATTCAGTACTTC
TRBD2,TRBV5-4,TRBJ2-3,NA,CASSTASRGGATSTDTQYF,TGTGCCAGCAGCACCGCTTCTCGCGGGGGGGCCACTAGCACAGATACGCAGTATTTT
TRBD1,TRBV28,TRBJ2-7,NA,CASSSSRGRTYEQYF,TGTGCCAGCAGCTCCTCCAGGGGGCGAACCTACGAGCAGTACTTC
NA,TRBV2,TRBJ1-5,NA,CASSDGRNQPQHF,TGTGCCAGCAGTGATGGTCGGAATCAGCCCCAGCATTTT
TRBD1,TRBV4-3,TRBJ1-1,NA,CASSQVAGGNTEAFF,TGCGCCAGCAGCCAAGTCGCAGGGGGGAACACTGAAGCTTTCTTT
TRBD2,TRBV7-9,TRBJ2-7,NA,CASSSRTSGVYEQYF,TGTGCCAGCAGCTCCCGGACTAGCGGGGTTTACGAGCAGTACTTC
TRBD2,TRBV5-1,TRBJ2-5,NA,CASSLARLAGIETQYF,TGCGCCAGCAGCTTGGCCCGACTAGCGGGAATAGAGACCCAGTACTTC
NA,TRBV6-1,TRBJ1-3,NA,CASSLTQGNGNTIYF,TGTGCCAGCAGTTTAACACAGGGAAATGGAAACACCATATATTTT
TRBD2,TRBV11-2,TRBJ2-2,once,CASSPQRGFGELFF,TGTGCCAGCAGCCCTCAGCGGGGTTTTGGGGAGCTGTTTTTT